The 18 T cell receptor beta chains in this list originate from one sample, sequenced in a study of blood T cell repertoires in COVID-19. Sequencing was performed with immunoSEQ multiplex PCR; in TCRdb, only in-frame clones are kept and a portion is missing. Of 90,000 to 130,000 clones in the sample, 65% to 80% were seen once. Input material: peripheral blood. The receptors shown here come from a woman aged 55-75 years with acute or convalescent COVID-19.

The chain employs TRBV30 and TRBJ1-3; D is ambiguous. Germline V gene sequence: CDR1 GTSNPN, CDR2 SVGIG (reference sequence). This CDR3 has 18 residues. V was shortened by 0 bases and J by 2 bases, with 20 bases between the two germline ends. Here the CDR3 DNA reads TGTGCCTGGAGTGTACTGGTATCAGGCGGGGTCCCTGGAAACACCATATATTTT. Protein product: CAWSVLVSGGVPGNTIYF. Drawing the rest from reference TRBV30 and TRBJ1-3, the complete variable domain is SQTIHQWPATLVQPVGSPLSLECTVEGTSNPNLYWYRQAAGRGLQLLFYSVGIGQISSEVPQNLSASRPQDRQFILSSKKLLLSDSGFYLCAWSVLVSGGVPGNTIYFGEGSWLTVV.

A few counts support this clone. The chain has TRBV5-4 and TRBJ2-2; weak D call: TRBD2 (6 bases). V lost 0 bases to trimming and J lost 4 bases, with 10 bases between them. The CDR3 spans 15 residues. The germline gives CDR1 SGHNT, CDR2 YYREEE (reference sequence). CDR3 in DNA: TGTGCCAGCAGCTTGGCACTAGCTGGCACCGGGGAGCTGTTTTTT. Amino acids: CASSLALAGTGELFF.

This chain links TRBV28 with TRBJ2-7, with 11 nucleotides matching TRBD1. The CDR3 length is 15 residues. CDR1 and CDR2 from the germline V gene are MDHEN and SYDVKM. The junction had 7 bases not matched to a gene; V was cut back by 5 bases and J by 4 bases. CDR3 region: CASSPMGQGVYEQYF. The CDR3 DNA reads TGTGCCAGCAGTCCCATGGGACAGGGGGTATACGAGCAGTACTTC. The full variable domain, rest sourced from reference TRBV28 and TRBJ2-7, is DVKVTQSSRYLVKRTGEKVFLECVQDMDHENMFWYRQDPGLGLRLIYFSYDVKMKEKGDIPEGYSVSREKKERFSLILESASTNQTSMYLCASSPMGQGVYEQYFGPGTRLTVT.

This clone turned up a few times. The rearrangement uses TRBV28 and TRBJ1-2; 7 bases map to TRBD1. The CDR3 consists of 13 residues. Germline trimming cut 8 bases from V and 0 bases from J; bases unmatched to any gene: 3. Germline CDR1 is MDHEN and CDR2 is SYDVKM. CDR3 DNA sequence: TGTGCCAGCGGGACAGTTACTAACTATGGCTACACCTTC. Protein sequence: CASGTVTNYGYTF.

The gene calls are TRBV5-1 and TRBJ1-3; 9 bases are a match to TRBD1. V gave up 4 bases and J gave up 2 bases; unmatched junction bases: 10. CDR1 and CDR2 (germline): SGHRS, YFSETQ. The CDR3 runs to 17 residues. As DNA, the CDR3 is TGCGCCAGCAGCCCCGGACCGTACAGGGGGCCTGGAAACACCATATATTTT. Protein product: CASSPGPYRGPGNTIYF. Supplemented by reference TRBV5-1 and TRBJ1-3, the full variable domain reads KAGVTQTPRYLIKTRGQQVTLSCSPISGHRSVSWYQQTPGQGLQFLFEYFSETQRNKGNFPGRFSGRQFSNSRSEMNVSTLELGDSALYLCASSPGPYRGPGNTIYFGEGSWLTVV.

V and J are TRBV19 and TRBJ1-5; possible D gene TRBD1, 5 bases. Per the germline V gene, CDR1 is LNHDA and CDR2 is SQIVND (reference sequence). Trimming took 2 bases from V and 8 from J, leaving 13 bases between them. The CDR3 is 14 amino acids. CDR3 region: CASSIRTPVEPQHF. The CDR3 DNA reads TGTGCCAGTAGTATACGGACACCAGTGGAGCCCCAGCATTTT.

The CDR3 bases are TGTGCCAGCAGCCCGCGGGGGCTCCGCGGCACAGATACGCAGTATTTT. Its translation is CASSPRGLRGTDTQYF. The V gene is TRBV7-9, the J gene TRBJ2-3; tentatively, D is TRBD2 (7 bases). Trimming stripped 5 bases from V and 1 base from J, with 16 bases between. Germline V gene lookup returns CDR1 SEHNR and CDR2 FQNEAQ (reference sequence). The length of the CDR3 is 16 residues.

The J gene is TRBJ2-2, the V gene TRBV5-1; weak D call: TRBD2 (5 bases). V lost 3 bases and J 7 bases, leaving 13 bases between the germline ends. The CDR3 is 14 amino acids. Germline loops: CDR1 SGHRS, CDR2 YFSETQ. The CDR3 protein is CASSYTATNGELFF. Here the CDR3 DNA reads TGCGCCAGCAGCTATACCGCGACTAACGGGGAGCTGTTTTTT.

The V and J genes are TRBV3-1 (or the pseudogene TRBV3-2) and TRBJ2-2; a possible D gene is TRBD2 (6 bases). The V gene lost 1 base and the J gene lost 4 bases, with 13 bases spanning the gap. The CDR3 runs to 16 residues. Germline V CDR1 and CDR2: LGHDT, YNNKEL (reference sequence). CDR3 sequence: CASSQVGGAGTGELFF. The CDR3 coding sequence is TGTGCCAGCAGCCAAGTAGGCGGGGCTGGCACCGGGGAGCTGTTTTTT.

V usage is TRBV6-5 and J usage is TRBJ1-2; no clear D gene. Germline values: CDR1 MNHEY, CDR2 SVGAGI. Trimming left V 6 bases short and J 1 base short, with 9 bases between. The CDR3 length is 13 residues. The CDR3 is CASRVSDNYGYTF. The DNA for the CDR3 is TGTGCCAGCAGGGTCAGCGATAACTATGGCTACACCTTC.

This chain links TRBV27 with TRBJ2-2; D gene uncertain. Per the germline V gene, CDR1 is MNHEY and CDR2 is SMNVEV (reference sequence). This CDR3 is built from 13 residues. V was clipped by 3 bases and J by 4 bases, with 6 bases between them. The CDR3 coding sequence is TGTGCCAGCAGTTTCCCGGGCACCGGGGAGCTGTTTTTT. It is translated as CASSFPGTGELFF.

The CDR3 here is CASSLGDRRRPRYNEQFF. CDR3 nucleotide sequence: TGTGCCAGCAGCTTGGGCGACAGGCGTCGACCCCGATACAATGAGCAGTTCTTC. The chain uses TRBV5-6 and TRBJ2-1, with a possible D match to TRBD1 (6 bases). This CDR3 is built from 18 residues. The germline CDR1 and CDR2 sequences are SGHDT and YYEEEE. Trimming left V 0 bases short and J 4 bases short, with 20 bases between.

The genes are TRBV7-3 and TRBJ2-1, with D maybe TRBD2 (6 bases). CDR3 size: 15 residues. CDR1 SGHTA and CDR2 FQGTGA come from the germline V gene. V was trimmed by 5 bases and J by 5 bases, leaving 16 bases between them. In DNA form, the CDR3 reads TGTGCCAGCAGCCGGACGGGACTGCAAAACAATGAGCAGTTCTTC. It specifies CASSRTGLQNNEQFF.

The gene calls are TRBV5-6 and TRBJ1-5; D is perhaps TRBD1 (6 bases). Germline lookup yields CDR1 SGHDT and CDR2 YYEEEE. CDR3 length: 16 residues. The V end was cut by 0 bases, the J end by 4 bases, with 14 bases between. The CDR3 protein is CASSLGSDSPNQPQHF. The CDR3 DNA is TGTGCCAGCAGCTTGGGATCGGACAGCCCGAATCAGCCCCAGCATTTT.

V is TRBV9 and J is TRBJ1-1, with 7 bases that match TRBD1. The trim removed 0 bases at V and 4 bases at J, leaving 6 bases unmatched. Per germline, CDR1 SGDLS and CDR2 YYNGEE. CDR3 length equals 15 residues. CDR3 loop: CASSVATGVGTEAFF. Here the CDR3 DNA reads TGTGCCAGCAGCGTAGCTACAGGGGTGGGCACTGAAGCTTTCTTT.

This clone is a singleton in its sample. V usage is TRBV30 and J usage is TRBJ2-5, with 10 bases that match TRBD2. V lost 0 bases to trimming and J lost 3 bases; unmatched junction nucleotides: 1. The germline V gene encodes CDR1 GTSNPN and CDR2 SVGIG (reference sequence). CDR3 length: 14 residues. The CDR3, as DNA: TGTGCCTGGAGTGTAGGGACTAGCGAAGAGACCCAGTACTTC. Translating gives CAWSVGTSEETQYF.

The sample holds one count of this clone. The chain has TRBV6-1 and TRBJ2-2, with D possibly TRBD2 on 7 matching bases. From germline, CDR1 is MNHNS and CDR2 SASEGT. The germline V and J ends were trimmed by 4 bases and 5 bases, with 26 bases remaining between them. CDR3 length: 19 residues. The CDR3 is CASSGRAKGGAVGTGELFF. The DNA of the CDR3 is TGTGCCAGCAGTGGCCGGGCGAAGGGGGGGGCCGTCGGAACCGGGGAGCTGTTTTTT.

The rearrangement joins TRBV20-1 to TRBJ1-3; TRBD1 is a possible D gene (5 bases). Trimming removed 3 bases from V and 0 bases from J, with 12 bases in between. The CDR3 runs 15 residues. The germline gives CDR1 DFQATT, CDR2 SNEGSKA (reference sequence). CDR3 coding DNA: TGCAGTGCTAGTGGGGACGGGAGCTCTGGAAACACCATATATTTT. Residues: CSASGDGSSGNTIYF.